This entry concerns a single T cell receptor (beta chain). This CDR3 is also generated by other DNA sequences in the sample. These data belong to a study of blood T cell repertoires in COVID-19. Study context: Collection of acute and convalescent COVID-19 samples took place in the United States, Italy and Spain. PBMCs, B-cell-depleted T cells, or T cells were the source of the cDNA or gDNA that made up the material.

The CDR3 is 13 amino acids. Germline V gene lookup returns CDR1 LNHNV and CDR2 YYDKDF (reference sequence). With 3 bases clipped from V and 6 bases from J, the junction kept 1 base outside the gene matches. Clones were sequenced by immunoSEQ multiplex PCR, and TCRdb holds only the in-frame ones, with some missing. The data contain more than 200,000 clones, around 88% of them singletons. The sequencing input was peripheral blood. This TCR was recovered from a woman aged 45-59 years with acute or convalescent COVID-19. The chain links TRBV15 to TRBJ1-5, with 8 positions matching TRBD1. CDR3 DNA: TGTGCCACCAGCAGGGACAGGGCTCAGCCCCAGCATTTT. It codes for CATSRDRAQPQHF. The full variable domain, its missing parts supplied by reference TRBV15 and TRBJ1-5, is DAMVIQNPRYQVTQFGKPVTLSCSQTLNHNVMYWYQQKSSQAPKLLFHYYDKDFNNEADTPDNFQSRRPNTSFCFLDIRSPGLGDTAMYLCATSRDRAQPQHFGDGTRLSIL.